This TCR beta chain is drawn from a study of cytomegalovirus exposure and HLA in healthy donors. Every donor was a healthy person donating bone marrow. Germline assignment: CDR1 LNHDA and CDR2 SQIVND (reference sequence). The J segment lost 3 bases and the V segment lost 10 bases, leaving 11 bases of the junction unmatched. The CDR3 extends over 14 amino acids. PCR involved 60 Vbeta and 13 Jbeta primers. Sequenced by immunoSEQ multiplex PCR; TCRdb stores in-frame clones only, minus some. The sample records about 70,000 clones, approximately 90% being singletons. The specimen was PBMCs. V and J are TRBV19 and TRBJ2-7; 8 positions match TRBD2. This receptor was taken from a woman in her 30s in good health and CMV-seronegative. Here the CDR3 reads CATRGAGALYEQYF. The CDR3 DNA sequence: TGTGCCACCCGAGGAGCGGGAGCCCTCTACGAGCAGTACTTC. Full variable domain (missing parts from reference TRBV19 and TRBJ2-7): DGGITQSPKYLFRKEGQNVTLSCEQNLNHDAMYWYRQDPGQGLRLIYYSQIVNDFQKGDIAEGYSVSREKKESFPLTVTSAQKNPTAFYLCATRGAGALYEQYFGPGTRLTVT.